This passage covers 25 T cell receptor beta chains from one sample sequenced in a study of radiotherapy plus CTLA-4 blockade in lung cancer. Only in-frame clones appear in the TCRdb table, and some are missing; sequencing was by immunoSEQ multiplex PCR. Of about 110,000 clones in the sample, about 84% were seen once. Material: peripheral blood, obtained from a patient treated with radiotherapy plus ipilimumab. The receptors originated from a human donor with non-small cell lung cancer that progressed on radiotherapy plus ipilimumab. Some clones in this sample may be carry-over from other donors' samples.

This clone appeared a single time. The chain has TRBV11-3 and TRBJ2-2; D gene unclear. CDR1 SGHNT and CDR2 YENEEA come from the germline V gene. The CDR3 loop spans 14 amino acids. Trimming took off 5 bases at V and 3 bases at J, with 10 bases between the two ends. The DNA of the CDR3 is TGTGCCAGCAGCCTCAAACTTTACACCGGGGAGCTGTTTTTT. This codes for CASSLKLYTGELFF.

This chain links TRBV2 with TRBJ2-3, with D perhaps matching TRBD2 (5 bases). V gave up 8 bases and J gave up 5 bases, with 17 bases separating them. CDR1 SNHLY and CDR2 FYNNEI come from the germline V gene. There are 14 residues in the CDR3. The CDR3 nucleotides read TGTGCCAGCTTCAGAATGGAGGTCGGAGATACGCAGTATTTT. Amino acid sequence: CASFRMEVGDTQYF.

The J gene is TRBJ1-1, the V gene TRBV5-1; 7 bases agree with TRBD1. Germline V gives CDR1 SGHRS, CDR2 YFSETQ. V lost 4 bases, J lost 3 bases, and 9 bases stayed unmatched. This CDR3 region has 15 residues. The CDR3 sequence is CASSITPRGDTEAFF. The DNA for the CDR3 is TGCGCCAGCAGCATAACTCCCAGGGGGGACACTGAAGCTTTCTTT.

J is TRBJ2-5 and V is TRBV5-1; 10 positions match TRBD2. V trimming: 4 bases; J trimming: 5 bases; junction bases outside the gene matches: 11. CDR3 length: 16 residues. The germline gives CDR1 SGHRS, CDR2 YFSETQ. CDR3 coding DNA: TGCGCCAGCAGCACCGGACTAGCGGACTTCGGGGAGACCCAGTACTTC. This encodes CASSTGLADFGETQYF.

CDR3 amino acids: CASSVGETGPYGYTF. CDR3 nucleotides: TGTGCCAGCAGCGTAGGAGAGACAGGGCCTTATGGCTACACCTTC. J is TRBJ1-2 and V is TRBV9; 7 bases fit TRBD1. There are 15 residues in the CDR3. From germline, CDR1 is SGDLS and CDR2 YYNGEE. J was trimmed by 5 bases and V by 0 bases; bases with no gene match: 7.

The chain joins TRBV7-9 to TRBJ2-7; TRBD1 aligns across 7 bases. Unmatched junction bases numbered 9, after V lost 3 bases and J lost 7 bases. The CDR3 runs 14 residues. Looked up from germline, CDR1 is SEHNR and CDR2 is FQNEAQ (reference sequence). The CDR3 region has the DNA TGTGCCAGCAGCTTGGTTAGACAGGGTGGAGAGCAGTACTTC. Its protein is CASSLVRQGGEQYF.

The chain's CDR3 is CASSPSGTHTEAFF. CDR3 in DNA: TGTGCCAGCAGCCCTAGCGGGACACACACTGAAGCTTTCTTT. The V and J genes are TRBV7-2 and TRBJ1-1, with D tentatively TRBD1 (6 bases). Per germline, CDR1 SGHTA and CDR2 FQGNSA. The CDR3 runs to 14 residues. V was shortened by 5 bases and J by 3 bases, with 13 bases between the two germline ends.

V and J are TRBV7-2 and TRBJ2-7; tentatively, D is TRBD1 (5 bases). Trimming cost V 3 bases and J 2 bases, with 11 bases left between them. CDR1 SGHTA and CDR2 FQGNSA come from the germline V gene. This CDR3 region has 14 residues. CDR3 nucleotide sequence: TGTGCCAGCAGCTTCGGGCAGGGCCCCTACGAGCAGTACTTC. Its protein is CASSFGQGPYEQYF.

CDR3 in DNA: TGCGCCAGCAGCTTGACAGGGCGCAACTATGGCTACACCTTC. It codes for CASSLTGRNYGYTF. The rearrangement uses TRBV5-1 and TRBJ1-2, with a tentative D call TRBD1 (6 bases). The V and J ends lost 1 base and 2 bases respectively, with 9 bases between them. CDR3 length: 14 amino acids. Germline V gene data show CDR1 as SGHRS and CDR2 as YFSETQ.

The J gene is TRBJ1-2, the V gene TRBV5-1; unclear D gene. This CDR3 comprises 13 residues. V was shortened by 1 base and J by 2 bases, with 6 bases between the two germline ends. Germline V lookup: CDR1 SGHRS, CDR2 YFSETQ. CDR3: CASSLTRNYGYTF. The CDR3 DNA follows: TGCGCCAGCAGCTTGACCAGAAACTATGGCTACACCTTC.

This chain links TRBV28 with TRBJ1-1; unclear D gene. The V gene lost 7 bases and the J gene lost 8 bases, with 17 bases spanning the gap. The CDR3 spans 13 residues. Germline CDR1 MDHEN, CDR2 SYDVKM. The CDR3 coding sequence is TGTGCCAGCACCGATAGTTTGAGGCGAGAAGCTTTCTTT. It yields the protein CASTDSLRREAFF.

The chain uses TRBV5-1 and TRBJ2-5; D remains unclear. CDR3 length equals 11 residues. Per germline, CDR1 SGHRS and CDR2 YFSETQ. V shed 4 bases and J shed 5 bases, with 6 bases lying between them. The CDR3 spells CASSTGETQYF. CDR3 nucleotide sequence: TGCGCCAGCAGCACGGGCGAGACCCAGTACTTC.

This clone was observed once. The V call is TRBV5-4, the J call TRBJ2-1, with unresolved D. The CDR3 has 13 amino acids. Germline V gives CDR1 SGHNT, CDR2 YYREEE (reference sequence). V lost 0 bases and J 4 bases, leaving 5 bases between the germline ends. CDR3 region: CASSLDRYNEQFF. The CDR3 region has the DNA TGTGCCAGCAGCTTGGACAGATACAATGAGCAGTTCTTC.

The genes are TRBV14 and TRBJ1-6; 9 bases line up with TRBD1. From germline, CDR1 is SGHDN and CDR2 FVKESK. The CDR3 consists of 15 residues. V gave up 3 bases and J gave up 14 bases; unmatched junction bases: 11. The CDR3 is CASSQATGGFRALHF. CDR3 nucleotides: TGTGCCAGCAGCCAGGCGACAGGGGGATTCCGAGCCCTCCACTTT.

As concerns this clone: This specimen includes other DNA sequences encoding the same CDR3. The chain carries TRBV9 and TRBJ2-1; tentatively, D is TRBD1 (5 bases). The germline V gene has CDR1 SGDLS and CDR2 YYNGEE. With 0 bases removed from V and 2 bases from J, the gap between germline ends came to 12 bases. CDR3 length: 16 residues. This CDR3 reads CASSVDGAGTYNEQFF. CDR3 sequence (DNA): TGTGCCAGCAGCGTAGATGGGGCAGGTACCTACAATGAGCAGTTCTTC.

The chain carries TRBV7-9 and TRBJ1-2; D gene unclear. Trimming pared 2 bases from V and 5 bases from J, leaving 12 bases between. CDR1 SEHNR and CDR2 FQNEAQ come from the germline V gene (reference sequence). This CDR3 comprises 14 residues. The CDR3 nucleotides read TGTGCCAGCAGCTTATTCGGAACAGTATATGGCTACACCTTC. It encodes CASSLFGTVYGYTF.

The chain links TRBV9 to TRBJ2-3, with 7 positions matching TRBD2. The ends lost 0 bases at V and 0 bases at J; junction bases unmatched: 7. Germline values: CDR1 SGDLS, CDR2 YYNGEE. This CDR3 has 17 amino acids. The CDR3 DNA is TGTGCCAGCAGCGTAGAGGGCGGGGGTCTTAGCACAGATACGCAGTATTTT. It encodes CASSVEGGGLSTDTQYF.

This rearrangement joins TRBV10-2 to TRBJ2-5; 8 nucleotides match TRBD1. The CDR3 is made up of 18 amino acids. The junction had 19 bases not matched to a gene; V was cut back by 6 bases and J by 4 bases. CDR1 is WSHSY and CDR2 is SAAADI in the germline V gene. The CDR3 nucleotides read TGCGCCAGCAGGGACGGACAGGGTCGTACTCCAGCCACAGAGACCCAGTACTTC. Translation gives CASRDGQGRTPATETQYF.

The chain couples TRBV18 to TRBJ1-4; no clear D. Germline V gene data show CDR1 as KGHSH and CDR2 as LQKENI. Trimming removed 3 bases at V and 5 bases at J, with 13 bases between. CDR3 length equals 15 residues. CDR3 amino acids: CASSPPLSGNEKLFF. Written as DNA, the CDR3 is TGTGCCAGCTCACCCCCGCTGTCGGGGAATGAAAAACTGTTTTTT.

The CDR3 reads CASSQDRTGAFF. CDR3 DNA: TGTGCCAGCAGTCAGGACAGGACAGGTGCTTTCTTT. The genes are TRBV28 and TRBJ1-1, with TRBD1 identical over 7 bases. Per germline, CDR1 MDHEN and CDR2 SYDVKM. The CDR3 is 12 amino acids. V dropped 5 bases and J dropped 11; count of bases not matched to a gene: 8.

This clone came up once. This chain joins TRBV4-1 and TRBJ2-1; TRBD1 aligns across 7 bases. The CDR3 extends over 15 amino acids. Losses at the gene ends were 4 bases for V and 7 bases for J; bases not matched to a gene: 10. CDR1 is MGHRA, CDR2 YSYEKL, per germline. CDR3 in DNA: TGCGCCAGCAGCCGCCTCCCGGGACAGCCGAATGAGCAGTTCTTC. It yields the protein CASSRLPGQPNEQFF.

The chain uses TRBV27 and TRBJ1-6; tentatively, D is TRBD1 (5 bases). V dropped 5 bases and J dropped 7 bases, with 12 bases sitting between them. Germline V gene lookup returns CDR1 MNHEY and CDR2 SMNVEV (reference sequence). This CDR3 comprises 14 residues. The CDR3 nucleotides are TGTGCCAGCAGTCCCCAGGGTAGCAATTCACCCCTCCACTTT. Amino acid sequence: CASSPQGSNSPLHF.

The chain is built from TRBV15 and TRBJ1-2, with 7 bases aligning to TRBD1. The junction had 17 bases not matched to a gene; V was cut back by 5 bases and J by 2 bases. Germline V gene data show CDR1 as LNHNV and CDR2 as YYDKDF (reference sequence). The CDR3 has 18 amino acids. The CDR3 sequence is CATSPGARRDSSNYGYTF. The CDR3 DNA reads TGTGCCACCAGCCCCGGGGCCCGGCGGGACAGCTCCAACTATGGCTACACCTTC.

V and J are TRBV7-8 and TRBJ1-5, with no clear D. The CDR3 is 13 residues long. Germline lookup yields CDR1 SGHVS and CDR2 FQNEAQ. The V end was cut by 1 base, the J end by 7 bases, with 8 bases between. This chain's CDR3 is CASSLVREQPQHF. Written as DNA, the CDR3 is TGTGCCAGCAGCTTAGTGAGGGAGCAGCCCCAGCATTTT.

This rearrangement joins TRBV7-2 to TRBJ1-6; 7 positions agree with TRBD1. Trimming at V came to 5 bases and at J to 9 bases, leaving 10 bases not matched to a gene. The germline gives CDR1 SGHTA, CDR2 FQGNSA. This CDR3 comprises 15 residues. The CDR3 region is CASSARQGSLSPLHF. The CDR3, as DNA: TGTGCCAGCAGCGCTCGACAGGGTAGCCTTTCACCCCTCCACTTT.